The entry below gives a single T cell receptor beta chain sequence along with its context. In germline, CDR1 is SSHAT, CDR2 FNYEAQ (reference sequence). The ends lost 1 base at V and 4 bases at J; junction bases unmatched: 4. CDR3 size: 15 residues. These data come from a study of T-cell memory formation after mild COVID-19. TCRdb passed the 5' RACE reads through MiXCR, listing each CDR3 protein once. Of roughly 400,000 distinct CDR3 sequences in the sample, roughly 15% are singletons; the top ten hold roughly a fifth. This chain uses TRBV7-7 with TRBJ2-3; 8 bases fit TRBD2. The TCR comes from a man younger than 35 who had mild COVID-19 (a few samples of this study predate the infection). Cell type and time point are not known. Sequencing was performed on PBMCs or a T cell subset sorted from them (not recorded which). The CDR3 here is CASSLGGGPADTQYF. DNA for the CDR3: TGTGCCAGCAGCTTAGGCGGGGGGCCGGCAGATACGCAGTATTTT.